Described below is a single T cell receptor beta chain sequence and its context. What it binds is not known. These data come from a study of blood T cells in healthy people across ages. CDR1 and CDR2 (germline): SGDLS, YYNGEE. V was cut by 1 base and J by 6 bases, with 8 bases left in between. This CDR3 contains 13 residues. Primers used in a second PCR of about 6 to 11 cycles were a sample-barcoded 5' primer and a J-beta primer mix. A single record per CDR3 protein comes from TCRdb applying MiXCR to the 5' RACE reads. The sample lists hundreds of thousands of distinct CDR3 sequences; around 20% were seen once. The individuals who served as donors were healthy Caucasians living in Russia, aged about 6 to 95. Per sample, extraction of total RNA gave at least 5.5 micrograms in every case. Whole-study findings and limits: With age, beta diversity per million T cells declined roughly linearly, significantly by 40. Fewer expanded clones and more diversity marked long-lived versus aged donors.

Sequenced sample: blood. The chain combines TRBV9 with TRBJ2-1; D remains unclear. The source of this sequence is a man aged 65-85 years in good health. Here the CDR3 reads CASSVRPLNEQFF. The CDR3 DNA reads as TGTGCCAGCAGCGTAAGACCCCTCAATGAGCAGTTCTTC. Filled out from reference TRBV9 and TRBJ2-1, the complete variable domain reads DSGVTQTPKHLITATGQRVTLRCSPRSGDLSVYWYQQSLDQGLQFLIQYYNGEERAKGNILERFSAQQFPDLHSELNLSSLELGDSALYFCASSVRPLNEQFFGPGTRLTVL.